This is a list of T cell receptor beta chains from one sample in a study of blood T cell repertoires in COVID-19. Libraries were prepared by immunoSEQ multiplex PCR; TCRdb keeps only in-frame clonotypes and omits some of them. The data contain over 150,000 clones, 70% to 90% of them seen just once; the ten biggest clones take up roughly a sixth. Sequencing was performed on peripheral blood. These receptor sequences come from a man in his forties or fifties with COVID-19, enrolled during active disease. CDR3s include the opening cysteine and the closing phenylalanine or tryptophan. Fields, in order: V gene, D gene, J gene, clone size, CDR3 DNA, CDR3 protein. D genes are given only for firm matches. A clone size is listed for some rows: how often the clone was seen (once, few, many), or a class if it is expanded.

TRBV10-1	TRBD1	TRBJ2-7	NA	TGCGCCAGCAGTCCTGGACAGGGGGTCTCCTACGAGCAGTACTTC	CASSPGQGVSYEQYF
TRBV6-1	NA	TRBJ1-1	NA	TGTGCCAGCAGTGATGGGGGATGGTGGAGGGCGAACACTGAAGCTTTCTTT	CASSDGGWWRANTEAFF
TRBV28	NA	TRBJ2-7	NA	TGTGCCAGCAGTAGGACTCCATCCTACGAGCAGTACTTC	CASSRTPSYEQYF
TRBV12-3/TRBV12-4	NA	TRBJ2-7	NA	TGTGCCAGCAGTTACAGGTCCGAGCAGTACTTC	CASSYRSEQYF
TRBV11-2	NA	TRBJ2-2	NA	TGTGCCAGCAGCTCCCCGGGCAGGGCCACCGGGGAGCTGTTTTTT	CASSSPGRATGELFF
TRBV6-5	TRBD1	TRBJ1-5	NA	TGTGCCAGCAGGGCCCGACAGGGGGTTCAGCCCCAGCATTTT	CASRARQGVQPQHF
TRBV20-1	NA	TRBJ2-3	NA	TGCAGTGCCTCACAGAATACGCAGTATTTT	CSASQNTQYF
TRBV5-8	TRBD1	TRBJ1-2	NA	TGTGCCAGCAGCTTGGACAGGGGTTATGGCTACACCTTC	CASSLDRGYGYTF
TRBV13	NA	TRBJ1-1	NA	TGTGCCAGCAGCCCCCGGACAGCCTCGAACACTGAAGCTTTCTTT	CASSPRTASNTEAFF
TRBV12-3/TRBV12-4	NA	TRBJ2-5	NA	TGTGCCAGCAGTTTAGCGGGAGTGGAGACCCAGTACTTC	CASSLAGVETQYF
TRBV27	NA	TRBJ2-1	NA	TGTGCCAGCAGTTTTAGCCCGGTGCTGTACAATGAGCAGTTCTTC	CASSFSPVLYNEQFF
TRBV6-5	TRBD2	TRBJ2-7	NA	TGTGCCAGCTGTTCTAGCGGATCCTACGAGCAGTACTTC	CASCSSGSYEQYF
TRBV28	NA	TRBJ1-2	NA	TGTGCCAGCAGACCCCCCCCGGGGGCTAACTATGGCTACACCTTC	CASRPPPGANYGYTF
TRBV5-8	NA	TRBJ1-2	NA	TGTGCCAGCAGCTTGTTTACGGAGGGGAGCTATGGCTACACCTTC	CASSLFTEGSYGYTF
TRBV29-1	TRBD1	TRBJ2-5	few	TGCAGCGTTGACGGGCAGGGGGTATTGGAGACCCAGTACTTC	CSVDGQGVLETQYF
TRBV7-9	TRBD2	TRBJ2-7	NA	TGTGCCAGCACCATAGCGGGGGGCTACGAGCAGTACTTC	CASTIAGGYEQYF
TRBV30	NA	TRBJ1-1	NA	TGTGCCTGGAGTGTACAAGGCAGGTCCGAGGCTTTCTTT	CAWSVQGRSEAFF
TRBV2	NA	TRBJ2-4	NA	TGTGCCAGCACCCGAAGCGAAAACATTCAGTACTTC	CASTRSENIQYF
TRBV6-4	TRBD2	TRBJ2-1	NA	TGTGCCAGCAGTGCTGAGCTAGCGGGAGGGAATGAGCAGTTCTTC	CASSAELAGGNEQFF
TRBV5-1	TRBD1	TRBJ1-4	once	TGCGCCAGCAGCGGGGGACAGGGTACGGCTAATGAAAAACTGTTTTTT	CASSGGQGTANEKLFF
TRBV11-2	TRBD2	TRBJ2-3	NA	TGTGCCAGCAGAGGGAGGGCGACAGATACGCAGTATTTT	CASRGRATDTQYF
TRBV28	TRBD1	TRBJ1-3	NA	TGTGCCACTTACGGGGGACAGGCTGTCTCTGGAAACACCATATATTTT	CATYGGQAVSGNTIYF
TRBV5-4	TRBD2	TRBJ2-5	NA	TGTGCCAGCAGCCCAAAATCTCGACTAGCGGGGTCAGAGACCCAGTACTTC	CASSPKSRLAGSETQYF
TRBV7-9	TRBD2	TRBJ2-1	NA	TGTGCCAGCAGCTTCCCTCGGGGGGGCAAAGATGAGCAGTTCTTC	CASSFPRGGKDEQFF
TRBV3-1/TRBV3-2	NA	TRBJ1-5	NA	TGTGCCAGCAGCCAGGGGGGGAGTCCGGGGCAGCCCCAGCATTTT	CASSQGGSPGQPQHF
TRBV2	NA	TRBJ1-5	NA	TGTGCCAGCAGTGCTCAGGGGCAGGGACAGCCCCAGCATTTT	CASSAQGQGQPQHF
TRBV29-1	NA	TRBJ2-3	NA	TGCAGCCTAATGCCAGGGGTTGGGACAGATACGCAGTATTTT	CSLMPGVGTDTQYF
TRBV19	TRBD2	TRBJ2-7	NA	TGTGCCAGTAGTATAGATCGACTAGCGGGAGCATTCGAGCAGTACTTC	CASSIDRLAGAFEQYF
TRBV3-1/TRBV3-2	TRBD2	TRBJ2-2	NA	TGTGCCAGCAGGCTCGGGACTAGCGGGGCCCTGAACACCGGGGAGCTGTTTTTT	CASRLGTSGALNTGELFF
TRBV19	TRBD1	TRBJ2-2	NA	TGTGCCAGTAGCGGGACAGGGTACACCGGGGAGCTGTTTTTT	CASSGTGYTGELFF
TRBV6-5	NA	TRBJ1-1	NA	TGTGCCAGCCAGGCGGGGCCAACTGAAGCTTTCTTT	CASQAGPTEAFF
TRBV5-4	NA	TRBJ2-7	NA	TGTGCCAGCAGCCTGGAGGACGGGGGTTACATCTACGAGCAGTACTTC	CASSLEDGGYIYEQYF
TRBV12-3/TRBV12-4	NA	TRBJ1-5	NA	TGTGCCAGCAGTTATGTCCCGGATCAGCCCCAGCATTTT	CASSYVPDQPQHF
TRBV9	NA	TRBJ2-5	NA	TGTGCCAGCGGGGGCTCGCCGGGAGAGACCCAGTACTTC	CASGGSPGETQYF
TRBV7-9	TRBD2	TRBJ2-1	NA	TGTGCCAGCAGCTTTTTGCTAGCGGGGTCTGAGCAGTTCTTC	CASSFLLAGSEQFF
TRBV4-1	NA	TRBJ1-1	NA	TGCGCCAGCAGCCACACGGGAGTCAGGGTGGCTGAAGCTTTCTTT	CASSHTGVRVAEAFF
TRBV7-6	TRBD2	TRBJ2-7	NA	TGTGCCAGCAGCTTAGCAGTGGGCGGGAGGGCCGTGAACGAGCAGTACTTC	CASSLAVGGRAVNEQYF
TRBV4-1	NA	TRBJ2-5	NA	TGCGCCAGCAGCCAAATACAGGGAGTTGGGGAGACCCAGTACTTC	CASSQIQGVGETQYF
TRBV7-7	NA	TRBJ2-1	NA	TGTGCCAGCAGTCAGATAGGCCGTCCGGGTGAGCAGTTCTTC	CASSQIGRPGEQFF
TRBV21-1	NA	TRBJ2-3	once	TGTGCCAGCGGATTAGCGGGACACACAGATACGCAGTATTTT	CASGLAGHTDTQYF
TRBV7-9	TRBD1	TRBJ1-5	NA	TGTGCCAGCAGCGGGGGGACAGGGTTTCAGCCCCAGCATTTT	CASSGGTGFQPQHF
TRBV7-8	TRBD1	TRBJ2-1	NA	TGTGCCAGCGCAGGGGGATACAATGAGCAGTTCTTC	CASAGGYNEQFF
TRBV5-6	TRBD1	TRBJ1-1	NA	TGTGCCAGCAGCTTGGTGCTGGGGCAGGGGGCCACTGAAGCTTTCTTT	CASSLVLGQGATEAFF